This T cell receptor (beta chain) derives from a study of T cells in Graves' hyperthyroidism and ophthalmopathy. Study results and limitations: Blood also showed most of the thyroid clonotypes that were expanded above 0.001. Median prediction lead before ophthalmopathy onset was 6.5 to 7 months with the model.

This CDR3 spans 12 amino acids. Germline V gene lookup returns CDR1 SNHLY and CDR2 FYNNEI. Between the trimmed V and J ends, which lost 0 bases and 14 bases, there was a span of 13 bases. As concerns this clonotype: Antigen unknown.

It was uncontrolled infection, other autoimmune disease, pregnancy or lactation that excluded patients. Each diagnosis drew on symptoms, thyroxine, TRAb, thyroid ultrasound and orbital computed tomography findings. RNA transcripts served as the template for amplifying TCR beta CDR3 regions. Researchers ran a first-round RT-PCR on the TCR CDR3 using the HTBI primer set. Via MiXCR, TCRdb re-called the multiplex PCR reads, giving one row per CDR3 protein. Of hundreds of thousands of distinct CDR3 sequences in the sample, roughly 45% were seen once. The specimen sequenced was peripheral blood or thyroid tissue (not recorded which). This receptor was obtained from an adult man with Graves' disease, either hyperthyroidism or ophthalmopathy (not recorded which). The V gene is TRBV2, the J gene TRBJ1-2, with TRBD1 as a possible D gene (5 bases). CDR3 residues: CASSEAGAPYTF. The CDR3 DNA reads TGTGCCAGCAGTGAAGCCGGGGCCCCGTATACCTTC.